The rows below give T cell receptor beta chains drawn from one sample of a study of control samples from healthy donors and cancer patients. TCRdb's copy holds only in-frame clones and misses some; the assay was immunoSEQ multiplex PCR. The sample has 85,000 to 100,000 clones; roughly four fifths are singletons. Input material: blood. These receptor sequences come from a man aged 60-69 years in good health. The CDR3 runs from the conserved cysteine through the conserved F or W. D genes are given only for firm matches. Size values are once, few and many counts, or a class for expanded clones, and some rows have none.

CDR3aa: CASSQAQDPATSYEQYF
CDR3nt: TGCGCCAGCAGCCAGGCCCAGGACCCAGCGACTTCCTACGAGCAGTACTTC
j_gene: TRBJ2-7
d_gene: -
v_gene: TRBV4-1
abundance: -

CDR3aa: CASSVGQPMAGTDTQYF
CDR3nt: TGTGCCAGCAGCGTAGGTCAGCCTATGGCGGGCACAGATACGCAGTATTTT
j_gene: TRBJ2-3
d_gene: -
v_gene: TRBV9
abundance: -

CDR3aa: CASSATGLVQETQYF
CDR3nt: TGTGCCAGCAGCGCCACGGGACTGGTACAAGAGACCCAGTACTTC
j_gene: TRBJ2-5
d_gene: -
v_gene: TRBV9
abundance: -

CDR3aa: CASSYSPEGETQYF
CDR3nt: TGTGCCAGCAGTTACTCTCCCGAGGGGGAGACCCAGTACTTC
j_gene: TRBJ2-5
d_gene: -
v_gene: TRBV6-6
abundance: -

CDR3aa: CASSLLGGTDTQYF
CDR3nt: TGTGCCAGCAGCTTACTCGGGGGCACAGATACGCAGTATTTT
j_gene: TRBJ2-3
d_gene: -
v_gene: TRBV7-8
abundance: -

CDR3aa: CASSLVRISGANVLTF
CDR3nt: TGTGCCAGCAGCTTGGTTCGAATTTCTGGGGCCAACGTCCTGACTTTC
j_gene: TRBJ2-6
d_gene: -
v_gene: TRBV5-6
abundance: -

CDR3aa: CASSQAQGRGETQYF
CDR3nt: TGCGCCAGCAGCCAAGCACAGGGGCGGGGAGAGACCCAGTACTTC
j_gene: TRBJ2-5
d_gene: -
v_gene: TRBV4-1
abundance: once

CDR3aa: CASSPPSGGAFQETQYF
CDR3nt: TGTGCCAGCAGCCCCCCCAGCGGGGGGGCCTTCCAAGAGACCCAGTACTTC
j_gene: TRBJ2-5
d_gene: TRBD2
v_gene: TRBV3-1/TRBV3-2
abundance: -

CDR3aa: CASSIQGWNQPQHF
CDR3nt: TGTGCCAGTAGTATACAGGGGTGGAATCAGCCCCAGCATTTT
j_gene: TRBJ1-5
d_gene: -
v_gene: TRBV19
abundance: once

CDR3aa: CASSSGLLETQYF
CDR3nt: TGCGCCAGCAGCTCCGGACTCCTGGAGACCCAGTACTTC
j_gene: TRBJ2-5
d_gene: -
v_gene: TRBV5-1
abundance: -

CDR3aa: CASSLQAGGRTDTQYF
CDR3nt: TGTGCCAGCAGCTTACAAGCGGGAGGGCGTACAGATACGCAGTATTTT
j_gene: TRBJ2-3
d_gene: TRBD2
v_gene: TRBV7-2
abundance: -

CDR3aa: CASTVTGENTEAFF
CDR3nt: TGCGCCAGCACCGTGACAGGGGAGAACACTGAAGCTTTCTTT
j_gene: TRBJ1-1
d_gene: TRBD1
v_gene: TRBV5-1
abundance: -

CDR3aa: CASSPRGQGTGELFF
CDR3nt: TGTGCCAGCAGTCCCCGCGGACAGGGTACCGGGGAGCTGTTTTTT
j_gene: TRBJ2-2
d_gene: TRBD1
v_gene: TRBV6-5
abundance: few

CDR3aa: CASSFGLTKNIQYF
CDR3nt: TGTGCCAGCAGCTTTGGGCTAACCAAAAACATTCAGTACTTC
j_gene: TRBJ2-4
d_gene: -
v_gene: TRBV5-6
abundance: -

CDR3aa: CASTPGGGAIETQYF
CDR3nt: TGTGCCAGCACCCCGGGCGGGGGGGCGATCGAGACCCAGTACTTC
j_gene: TRBJ2-5
d_gene: TRBD2
v_gene: TRBV9
abundance: -

CDR3aa: CSASVFGRAGTDTQYF
CDR3nt: TGCAGTGCTAGTGTTTTCGGAAGAGCTGGCACAGATACGCAGTATTTT
j_gene: TRBJ2-3
d_gene: -
v_gene: TRBV20-1
abundance: -

CDR3aa: CASSLFRDTQYF
CDR3nt: TGTGCCAGCAGCCTCTTCCGGGATACGCAGTATTTT
j_gene: TRBJ2-3
d_gene: -
v_gene: TRBV5-5
abundance: -

CDR3aa: CASSTTGGSGTEAFF
CDR3nt: TGTGCCAGCAGCACGACAGGGGGCTCCGGCACTGAAGCTTTCTTT
j_gene: TRBJ1-1
d_gene: TRBD1
v_gene: TRBV5-5
abundance: -

CDR3aa: CASGVFMNTEAFF
CDR3nt: TGTGCCAGTGGGGTCTTCATGAACACTGAAGCTTTCTTT
j_gene: TRBJ1-1
d_gene: -
v_gene: TRBV19
abundance: few

CDR3aa: CASSLIGAGATYEQYF
CDR3nt: TGTGCCAGCAGCCTCATTGGCGCGGGAGCGACCTACGAGCAGTACTTC
j_gene: TRBJ2-7
d_gene: TRBD2
v_gene: TRBV11-2
abundance: -

CDR3aa: CASSTDRQGGEQFF
CDR3nt: TGCGCCAGCAGCACGGACAGGCAAGGGGGTGAGCAGTTCTTC
j_gene: TRBJ2-1
d_gene: TRBD1
v_gene: TRBV5-1
abundance: -

CDR3aa: CASSYGGQNSYEQYF
CDR3nt: TGTGCCAGCAGCTACGGGGGACAGAACTCCTACGAGCAGTACTTC
j_gene: TRBJ2-7
d_gene: -
v_gene: TRBV7-9
abundance: -

CDR3aa: CASSAIGQGAMYNEQFF
CDR3nt: TGTGCCAGCAGCGCGATCGGACAGGGCGCCATGTACAATGAGCAGTTCTTC
j_gene: TRBJ2-1
d_gene: TRBD1
v_gene: TRBV7-9
abundance: -

CDR3aa: CASSIGFSTDTQYF
CDR3nt: TGTGCCAGTAGTATAGGGTTTAGCACAGATACGCAGTATTTT
j_gene: TRBJ2-3
d_gene: -
v_gene: TRBV19
abundance: once

CDR3aa: CASSTLGTIMNTEAFF
CDR3nt: TGTGCCAGTAGTACGCTCGGGACAATAATGAACACTGAAGCTTTCTTT
j_gene: TRBJ1-1
d_gene: -
v_gene: TRBV19
abundance: few

CDR3aa: CASSGVLGVSNQPQHF
CDR3nt: TGTGCCAGCAGTGGGGTCTTAGGGGTTAGCAATCAGCCCCAGCATTTT
j_gene: TRBJ1-5
d_gene: -
v_gene: TRBV6-1
abundance: -

CDR3aa: CATLDLAMGNSPLHF
CDR3nt: TGTGCCACCCTGGACCTCGCGATGGGGAATTCACCCCTCCACTTT
j_gene: TRBJ1-6
d_gene: -
v_gene: TRBV6-5
abundance: few